These 14 T cell receptor beta chains share one sample of origin, sequenced in a study of T cells in Graves' hyperthyroidism and ophthalmopathy. Authors of the study amplified TCR beta CDR3 regions from RNA transcripts. Initially, a first-round RT-PCR of the TCR CDR3 employed the HTBI primer set. TCRdb redid the calling of the multiplex PCR reads with MiXCR, one entry per CDR3 protein. The sample records 250,000 to 300,000 distinct CDR3 sequences, approximately 18% being singletons. Source material: blood. Receptor source: a man aged 45-65 years with Graves' ophthalmopathy.

V and J are TRBV19 and TRBJ2-5; unclear D gene. This CDR3 comprises 13 residues. Germline loops: CDR1 LNHDA, CDR2 SQIVND (reference sequence). The V end was cut by 2 bases, the J end by 0 bases, with 4 bases between. In nucleotides, the CDR3 is TGTGCCAGTAGTATATACAACCAAGAGACCCAGTACTTC. Translation: CASSIYNQETQYF. Full variable domain (missing parts from reference TRBV19 and TRBJ2-5): DGGITQSPKYLFRKEGQNVTLSCEQNLNHDAMYWYRQDPGQGLRLIYYSQIVNDFQKGDIAEGYSVSREKKESFPLTVTSAQKNPTAFYLCASSIYNQETQYFGPGTRLLVL.

The J gene is TRBJ2-5, the V gene TRBV6-5; 12 bases fit TRBD2. The CDR3 sequence is 17 residues long. CDR1 and CDR2 from the germline V gene are MNHEY and SVGAGI. After removal of 2 bases from V and 7 bases from J, the junction contained 11 bases not matched to a gene. CDR3 region: CASSYLETSGSSGTQYF. The CDR3 DNA follows: TGTGCCAGCAGTTACCTAGAGACTAGCGGGAGTTCTGGGACCCAGTACTTC.

V is TRBV18 and J is TRBJ1-5; D perhaps matches TRBD1 (5 bases). The CDR3 consists of 16 residues. CDR1 is KGHSH and CDR2 is LQKENI in the germline V gene. V dropped 6 bases and J dropped 2 bases, with 17 bases sitting between them. The CDR3 DNA sequence: TGTGCCAGCTCTCTCCAGGGCGCGAAGGGCAATCAGCCCCAGCATTTT. Its translation is CASSLQGAKGNQPQHF.

This clonotype was counted many times. V and J are TRBV2 and TRBJ1-1; D remains unclear. Per germline, CDR1 SNHLY and CDR2 FYNNEI. V lost 6 bases, J lost 1 base, and 9 bases lay in between. The CDR3 is 13 amino acids. CDR3 residues: CASSDVGNTEAFF. The CDR3 DNA sequence: TGTGCCAGCAGCGACGTCGGGAACACTGAAGCTTTCTTT.

This clonotype was counted ten times or more. This chain uses TRBV12-3 or TRBV12-4 with TRBJ2-2, with 14 nucleotides matching TRBD2. The V segment lost 7 bases and the J segment 5 bases; nucleotides outside the gene matches: 12. There are 18 residues in the CDR3. In DNA, the CDR3 is TGTGCCAGCACCCGACTAGCGGGAGGGGTCTCGGGAACCGGGGAGCTGTTTTTT. Its protein product is CASTRLAGGVSGTGELFF.

This clonotype has ten or more counts. This chain uses TRBV19 with TRBJ1-1; 7 bases map to TRBD1. V trimming: 7 bases; J trimming: 0 bases; junction bases outside the gene matches: 5. The CDR3 extends over 14 amino acids. Germline CDR1 LNHDA, CDR2 SQIVND (reference sequence). The CDR3 nucleotides are TGTGCCAGTAACAAGGACAGGTTGAACACTGAAGCTTTCTTT. It codes for CASNKDRLNTEAFF.

In its sample, this clonotype was seen many times. V usage is TRBV28 and J usage is TRBJ1-1, with D uncertain. Trimming pared 4 bases from V and 2 bases from J, leaving 8 bases between. The CDR3 sequence is 13 residues long. Germline V gene sequence: CDR1 MDHEN, CDR2 SYDVKM. The CDR3 DNA follows: TGTGCCAGCAGTTCTGACGGAAACACTGAAGCTTTCTTT. Translated, it gives CASSSDGNTEAFF.

This clonotype was counted ten times or more. The V gene is TRBV27, the J gene TRBJ1-1; D is unresolved. V gave up 2 bases and J gave up 3 bases, with 13 bases separating them. CDR1 and CDR2 from the germline V gene are MNHEY and SMNVEV (reference sequence). This CDR3 is built from 15 residues. The CDR3 sequence: CASSLGLGRDTEAFF. In DNA form, the CDR3 reads TGTGCCAGCAGTTTAGGATTAGGGCGGGACACTGAAGCTTTCTTT.

V gene TRBV7-9 combines with J gene TRBJ2-7, with D perhaps TRBD1 (7 bases). Deletions cut 7 bases from V and 2 bases from J, with 12 bases between. The CDR3 is made up of 13 amino acids. Germline V CDR1 and CDR2: SEHNR, FQNEAQ (reference sequence). CDR3 loop: CASTAGGTYEQYF. The CDR3 DNA reads TGTGCCAGCACGGCAGGGGGGACCTACGAGCAGTACTTC.

There are many counts of this clonotype. The chain recombines TRBV11-2 with TRBJ2-3, with no clear D. The CDR3 length is 12 residues. Germline lookup yields CDR1 SGHAT and CDR2 FQNNGV. V was shortened by 3 bases and J by 1 base, with 2 bases between the two germline ends. The CDR3 here is CASSFGTDTQYF. For the CDR3, the DNA is TGTGCCAGCAGCTTCGGCACAGATACGCAGTATTTT.

This clonotype was recorded many times. The chain has TRBV12-3 or TRBV12-4 and TRBJ2-5; D might be TRBD1 (6 bases). Deletions cut 5 bases from V and 0 bases from J, with 13 bases between. The CDR3 is made up of 15 amino acids. In nucleotides, the CDR3 is TGTGCCAGCAGTCCCGGGACACAGTACCAAGAGACCCAGTACTTC. Translation gives CASSPGTQYQETQYF.

This clonotype was seen a few times. The chain combines TRBV5-1 with TRBJ2-1; D remains unclear. This CDR3 comprises 13 residues. The germline V gene has CDR1 SGHRS and CDR2 YFSETQ. The V and J ends lost 5 bases and 4 bases respectively, with 10 bases between them. CDR3 sequence reads: CASRLELYNEQFF. DNA for the CDR3: TGCGCCAGCAGGTTAGAGTTATACAATGAGCAGTTCTTC. The whole variable domain, filled in from reference TRBV5-1 and TRBJ2-1, reads KAGVTQTPRYLIKTRGQQVTLSCSPISGHRSVSWYQQTPGQGLQFLFEYFSETQRNKGNFPGRFSGRQFSNSRSEMNVSTLELGDSALYLCASRLELYNEQFFGPGTRLTVL.

This clonotype has a count of ten or more. This chain uses TRBV6-1 with TRBJ1-1; D uncertain. Trimming pared 2 bases from V and 2 bases from J, leaving 9 bases between. Germline CDR1 MNHNS, CDR2 SASEGT. This CDR3 has 14 amino acids. The CDR3 DNA reads as TGTGCCAGCAGTGAACTCCCAGGAAACACTGAAGCTTTCTTT. Its protein product is CASSELPGNTEAFF.

This clonotype was detected ten times or more. The genes are TRBV20-1 and TRBJ2-7, with 7 bases lining up with TRBD2. This CDR3 region has 15 residues. Per germline, CDR1 DFQATT and CDR2 SNEGSKA (reference sequence). J gave up 0 bases and V 3 bases, and 8 bases lay outside the gene matches. DNA for the CDR3: TGCAGTGCTAGCCCCGGTCTAGCGGACTCCTACGAGCAGTACTTC. Translation: CSASPGLADSYEQYF.